Listed below are T cell receptor beta chains from one sample, sequenced in a study of blood T cells in healthy people across ages. Via MiXCR, TCRdb re-called the 5' RACE reads, giving one row per CDR3 protein. The table has 1.5 million to 2 million distinct CDR3 sequences, 40% to 55% seen once; the top ten hold approximately 2.1%. The specimen was blood. The receptor set was obtained from a woman in her thirties or forties in good health. Both conserved end residues are part of each CDR3. D genes are given only for firm matches. Clone sizes are given selectively: once, few, many, or a class where the clone is expanded.

>TRBV6-5|.|TRBJ1-2|.
CASSRTGPRYGYTF
TGTGCCAGCAGTCGCACAGGGCCCCGTTATGGCTACACCTTC
>TRBV4-3|many|TRBJ2-1|TRBD1
CASSQAGGNEQFF
TGCGCCAGCAGCCAAGCAGGGGGCAATGAGCAGTTCTTC
>TRBV6-5|.|TRBJ1-5|TRBD1
CASSSGTGKVDQPQHF
TGTGCCAGCAGTTCAGGGACAGGGAAGGTAGATCAGCCCCAGCATTTT
>TRBV25-1|once|TRBJ1-6|.
CASTPRHSINSPLHF
TGTGCCAGCACCCCCCGGCACAGCATTAATTCACCCCTCCACTTT
>TRBV6-2/TRBV6-3|.|TRBJ2-1|.
CASSYSGIAYSEQFF
TGTGCCAGCAGTTACTCGGGGATAGCCTACAGTGAGCAGTTCTTC
>TRBV20-1|.|TRBJ1-2|.
CSAILLEGVYGYTF
TGCAGTGCTATCTTACTGGAGGGGGTCTATGGCTACACCTTC
>TRBV4-3|.|TRBJ1-4|.
CASSQAGVGGHGGEKLFF
TGCGCCAGCAGCCAAGCGGGGGTCGGGGGGCATGGAGGTGAAAAACTGTTTTTT
>TRBV7-2|.|TRBJ2-7|TRBD2
CASSLERLAGAYEQYF
TGTGCCAGCAGCTTAGAAAGGCTAGCGGGGGCCTACGAGCAGTACTTC
>TRBV7-9|.|TRBJ2-1|.
CASSLGMDEQFF
TGTGCCAGCAGCTTAGGGATGGATGAGCAGTTCTTC
>TRBV13|.|TRBJ2-1|TRBD1
CASSLVPGGPPNEQFF
TGTGCCAGCAGCTTAGTTCCAGGGGGCCCCCCCAATGAGCAGTTCTTC
>TRBV3-1|.|TRBJ2-1|TRBD2
CASSQRLAGVLNNEQFF
TGTGCCAGCAGCCAACGACTAGCGGGGGTGCTAAACAATGAGCAGTTCTTC
>TRBV24-1|few|TRBJ2-3|TRBD2
CATSDSRTSGITDTQYF
TGTGCCACCAGTGATTCGAGGACTAGCGGGATCACAGATACGCAGTATTTT
>TRBV7-2|.|TRBJ1-2|.
CASSLFNRGYTF
TGTGCTAGCAGCCTCTTCAACAGAGGCTACACCTTC
>TRBV7-3|few|TRBJ2-4|.
CASSLKGTTGNIQYF
TGTGCCAGCAGCTTAAAGGGTACTACTGGTAACATTCAGTACTTC
>TRBV12-5|.|TRBJ2-1|TRBD1
CASGLVLETGELANNEQFF
TGTGCTAGTGGTTTGGTACTAGAGACAGGGGAACTAGCCAACAATGAGCAGTTCTTC
>TRBV29-1|few|TRBJ2-7|.
CSVEDGFYEQYF
TGCAGCGTTGAAGACGGCTTCTACGAGCAGTACTTC
>TRBV10-3|.|TRBJ2-3|.
CAIRVGGNTDTQYF
TGTGCCATCAGGGTTGGGGGTAACACAGATACGCAGTATTTT
>TRBV5-1|.|TRBJ2-7|.
CASSQRDLPGVPYEQYF
TGCGCCAGCAGCCAACGGGATCTCCCAGGAGTCCCCTACGAGCAGTACTTC
>TRBV10-3|few|TRBJ1-5|.
CAISDYTSSNQPQHF
TGTGCCATCAGTGACTACACGAGTAGCAATCAGCCCCAGCATTTT
>TRBV29-1|.|TRBJ1-1|.
CSVLVTNTEAFF
TGCAGCGTCCTAGTAACGAACACTGAAGCTTTCTTT
>TRBV6-4|.|TRBJ2-3|.
CASSDSRTSGADTQYF
TGTGCCAGCAGTGACTCGAGGACCTCCGGGGCAGATACGCAGTATTTT
>TRBV10-3|.|TRBJ2-3|TRBD1
CAISGTGSSTDTQYF
TGTGCCATCAGTGGGACAGGGTCAAGCACAGATACGCAGTATTTT
>TRBV4-3|few|TRBJ2-5|TRBD2
CASSQDEGVAGETQYF
TGCGCCAGCAGCCAAGATGAGGGAGTAGCGGGAGAGACCCAGTACTTC
>TRBV20-1|.|TRBJ2-1|.
CSARGSEQFF
TGCAGTGCCCGAGGGAGCGAGCAGTTCTTC
>TRBV27|.|TRBJ2-2|TRBD1
CASSLFGQAYTGELFF
TGTGCCAGCAGTTTATTCGGACAGGCCTACACCGGGGAGCTGTTTTTT
>TRBV4-1|few|TRBJ2-1|.
CASSQELRSSDPYNEQFF
TGCGCCAGCAGCCAAGAATTGAGGTCTAGCGACCCCTACAATGAGCAGTTCTTC
>TRBV7-2|once|TRBJ2-5|.
CASSLGRRTQGETQYF
TGTGCCAGCAGCTTAGGCCGACGAACTCAGGGAGAGACCCAGTACTTC
>TRBV4-3|.|TRBJ2-3|.
CASSQGGGTASTDTQYF
TGCGCCAGCAGCCAAGGGGGCGGTACGGCAAGCACAGATACGCAGTATTTT
>TRBV7-9|few|TRBJ1-1|.
CASSLAGGGITEAFF
TGTGCCAGCAGCTTAGCTGGGGGCGGTATCACTGAAGCTTTCTTT